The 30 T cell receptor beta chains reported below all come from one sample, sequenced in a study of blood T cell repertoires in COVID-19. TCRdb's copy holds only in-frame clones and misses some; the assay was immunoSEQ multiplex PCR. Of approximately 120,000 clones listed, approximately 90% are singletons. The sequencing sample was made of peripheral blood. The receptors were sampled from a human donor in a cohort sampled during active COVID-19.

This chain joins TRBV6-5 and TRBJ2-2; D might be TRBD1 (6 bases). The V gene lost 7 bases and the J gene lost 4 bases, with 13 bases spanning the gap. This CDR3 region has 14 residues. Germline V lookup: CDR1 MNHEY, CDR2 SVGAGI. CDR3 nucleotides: TGTGCCAGCAAATACAGGGTTGGCACCGGGGAGCTGTTTTTT. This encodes CASKYRVGTGELFF.

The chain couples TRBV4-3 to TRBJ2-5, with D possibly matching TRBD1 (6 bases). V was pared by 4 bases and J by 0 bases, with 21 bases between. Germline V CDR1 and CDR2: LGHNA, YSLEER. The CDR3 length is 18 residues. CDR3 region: CASSLGTPSGTYQETQYF. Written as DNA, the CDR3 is TGCGCCAGCAGCCTAGGGACACCCTCGGGGACGTACCAAGAGACCCAGTACTTC.

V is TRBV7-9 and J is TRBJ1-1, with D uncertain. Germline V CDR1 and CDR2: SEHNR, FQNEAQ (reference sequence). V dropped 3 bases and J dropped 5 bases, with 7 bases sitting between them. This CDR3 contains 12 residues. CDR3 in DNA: TGTGCCAGCAGCTTGTTCCTAACTGAAGCTTTCTTT. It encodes CASSLFLTEAFF.

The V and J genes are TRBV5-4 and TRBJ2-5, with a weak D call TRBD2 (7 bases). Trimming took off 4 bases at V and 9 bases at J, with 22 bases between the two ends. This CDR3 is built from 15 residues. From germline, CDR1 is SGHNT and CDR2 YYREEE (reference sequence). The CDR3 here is CASSPWGGGGQAQYF. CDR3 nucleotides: TGTGCCAGCAGCCCCTGGGGGGGCGGGGGTCAGGCCCAGTACTTC.

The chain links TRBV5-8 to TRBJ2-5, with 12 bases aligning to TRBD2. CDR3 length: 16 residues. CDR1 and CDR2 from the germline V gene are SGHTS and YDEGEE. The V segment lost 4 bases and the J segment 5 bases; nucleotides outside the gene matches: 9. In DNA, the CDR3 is TGTGCCAGCAGCCCGGGACTAGCGGGTCAGCGGGAGACCCAGTACTTC. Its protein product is CASSPGLAGQRETQYF.

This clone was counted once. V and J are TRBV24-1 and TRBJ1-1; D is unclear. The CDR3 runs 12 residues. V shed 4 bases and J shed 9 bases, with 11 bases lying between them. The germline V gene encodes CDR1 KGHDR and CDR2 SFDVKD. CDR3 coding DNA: TGTGCCACCAGTGAGGTCGGCAGGCAAGCTTTCTTT. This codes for CATSEVGRQAFF.

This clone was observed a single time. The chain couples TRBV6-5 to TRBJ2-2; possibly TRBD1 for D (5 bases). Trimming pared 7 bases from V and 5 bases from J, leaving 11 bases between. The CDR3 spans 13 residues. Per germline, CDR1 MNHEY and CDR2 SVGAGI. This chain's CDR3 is CASMRQQTGELFF. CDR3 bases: TGTGCCAGCATGAGACAGCAAACCGGGGAGCTGTTTTTT.

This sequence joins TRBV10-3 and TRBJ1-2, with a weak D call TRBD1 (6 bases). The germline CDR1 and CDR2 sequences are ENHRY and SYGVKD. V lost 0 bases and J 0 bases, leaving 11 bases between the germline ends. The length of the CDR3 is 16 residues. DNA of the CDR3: TGTGCCATCAGTGAGTCGACAGGCCGAGCTAACTATGGCTACACCTTC. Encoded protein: CAISESTGRANYGYTF.

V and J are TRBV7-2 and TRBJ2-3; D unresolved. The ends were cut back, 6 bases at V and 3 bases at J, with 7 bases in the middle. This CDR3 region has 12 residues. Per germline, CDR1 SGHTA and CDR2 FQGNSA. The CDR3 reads CASRSLTDTQYF. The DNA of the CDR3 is TGTGCCAGCAGAAGCCTGACAGATACGCAGTATTTT.

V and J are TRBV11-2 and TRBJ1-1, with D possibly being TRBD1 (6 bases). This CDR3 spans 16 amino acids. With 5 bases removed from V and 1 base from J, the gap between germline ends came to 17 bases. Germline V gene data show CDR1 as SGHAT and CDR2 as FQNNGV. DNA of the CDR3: TGTGCCAGCAGCACGCTAAACAGGGCTAGGAACACTGAAGCTTTCTTT. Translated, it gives CASSTLNRARNTEAFF.

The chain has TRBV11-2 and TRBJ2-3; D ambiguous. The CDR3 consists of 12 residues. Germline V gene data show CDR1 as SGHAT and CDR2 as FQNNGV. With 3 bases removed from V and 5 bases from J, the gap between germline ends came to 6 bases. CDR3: CASSLRLDTQYF. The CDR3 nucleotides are TGTGCCAGCAGCTTGAGGTTAGATACGCAGTATTTT.

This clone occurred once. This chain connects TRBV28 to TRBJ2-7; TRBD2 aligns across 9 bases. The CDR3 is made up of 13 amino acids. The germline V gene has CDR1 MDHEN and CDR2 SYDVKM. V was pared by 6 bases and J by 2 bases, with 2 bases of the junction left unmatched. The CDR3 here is CASRTSGTYEQYF. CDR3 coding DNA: TGTGCCAGCAGGACTAGCGGAACCTACGAGCAGTACTTC.

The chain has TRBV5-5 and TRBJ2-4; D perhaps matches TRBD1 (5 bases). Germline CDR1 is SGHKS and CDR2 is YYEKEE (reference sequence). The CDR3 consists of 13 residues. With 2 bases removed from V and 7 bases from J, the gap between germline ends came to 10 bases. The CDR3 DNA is TGTGCCAGCAGCTTTCAGGGTAGCAACATTCAGTACTTC. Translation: CASSFQGSNIQYF.

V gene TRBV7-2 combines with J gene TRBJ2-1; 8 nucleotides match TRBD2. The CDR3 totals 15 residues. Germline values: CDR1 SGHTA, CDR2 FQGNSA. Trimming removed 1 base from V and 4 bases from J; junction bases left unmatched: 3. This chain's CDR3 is CASSLVRGAYNEQFF. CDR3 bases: TGTGCCAGCAGCTTAGTGCGGGGGGCGTACAATGAGCAGTTCTTC. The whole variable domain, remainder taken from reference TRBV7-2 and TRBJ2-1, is GAGVSQSPSNKVTEKGKDVELRCDPISGHTALYWYRQSLGQGLEFLIYFQGNSAPDKSGLPSDRFSAERTGGSVSTLTIQRTQQEDSAVYLCASSLVRGAYNEQFFGPGTRLTVL.

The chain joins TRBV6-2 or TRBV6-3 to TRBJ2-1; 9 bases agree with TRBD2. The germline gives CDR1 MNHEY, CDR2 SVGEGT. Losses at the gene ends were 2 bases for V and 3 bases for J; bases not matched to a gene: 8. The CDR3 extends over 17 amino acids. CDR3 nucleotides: TGTGCCAGCAGTTACATGTCTAGCGGGGCCTACTACAATGAGCAGTTCTTC. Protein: CASSYMSSGAYYNEQFF.

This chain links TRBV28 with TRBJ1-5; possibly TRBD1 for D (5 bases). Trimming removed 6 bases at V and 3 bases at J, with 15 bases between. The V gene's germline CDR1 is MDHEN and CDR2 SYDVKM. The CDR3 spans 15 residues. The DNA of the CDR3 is TGTGCCAGCAGCCGAAATCAGGGATACAATCAGCCCCAGCATTTT. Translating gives CASSRNQGYNQPQHF.

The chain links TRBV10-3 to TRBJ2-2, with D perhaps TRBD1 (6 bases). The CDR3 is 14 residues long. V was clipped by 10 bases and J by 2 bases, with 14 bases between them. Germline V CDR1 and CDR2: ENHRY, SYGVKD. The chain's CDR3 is CATRPGQNTGELFF. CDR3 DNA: TGTGCCACCCGACCGGGACAAAACACCGGGGAGCTGTTTTTT.

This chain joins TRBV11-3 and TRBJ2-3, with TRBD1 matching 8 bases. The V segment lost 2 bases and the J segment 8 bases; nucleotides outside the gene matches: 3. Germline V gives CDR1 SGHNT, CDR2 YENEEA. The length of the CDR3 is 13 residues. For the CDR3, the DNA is TGTGCCAGCAGCTTAATTACAGGGGGTACGCAGTATTTT. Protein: CASSLITGGTQYF. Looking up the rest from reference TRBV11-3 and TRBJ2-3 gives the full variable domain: EAGVVQSPRYKIIEKKQPVAFWCNPISGHNTLYWYLQNLGQGPELLIRYENEEAVDDSQLPKDRFSAERLKGVDSTLKIQPAELGDSAVYLCASSLITGGTQYFGPGTRLTVL.

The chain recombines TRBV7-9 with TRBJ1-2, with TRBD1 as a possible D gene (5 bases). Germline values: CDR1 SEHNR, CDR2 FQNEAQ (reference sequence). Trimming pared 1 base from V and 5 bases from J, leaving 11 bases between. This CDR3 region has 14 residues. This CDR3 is CASSLEGGGYGYTF. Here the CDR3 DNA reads TGTGCCAGCAGCTTAGAAGGCGGGGGGTATGGCTACACCTTC.

In DNA form, the CDR3 reads TGTGCCAGCAGTTACGGCGGGAGTAGCACCGGGGAGCTGTTTTTT. As protein: CASSYGGSSTGELFF. The V and J genes are TRBV6-5 and TRBJ2-2, with TRBD2 identical over 7 bases. CDR3 size: 15 residues. CDR1 and CDR2 (germline): MNHEY, SVGAGI. J gave up 4 bases and V 2 bases, and 4 bases lay outside the gene matches.

This CDR3 is CASSLMGLAGVGTGELFF. CDR3 coding DNA: TGTGCCAGCAGTTTAATGGGACTAGCGGGAGTGGGGACCGGGGAGCTGTTTTTT. The chain uses TRBV28 and TRBJ2-2; 14 bases line up with TRBD2. The germline V gene encodes CDR1 MDHEN and CDR2 SYDVKM. V lost 2 bases, J lost 5 bases, and 7 bases stayed unmatched. The CDR3 covers 18 residues.

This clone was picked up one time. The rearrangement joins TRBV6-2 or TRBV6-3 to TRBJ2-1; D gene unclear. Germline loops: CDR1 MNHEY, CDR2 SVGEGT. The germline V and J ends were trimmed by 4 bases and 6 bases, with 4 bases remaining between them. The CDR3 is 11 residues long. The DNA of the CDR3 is TGTGCCAGCAGTTCTCCCAATGAGCAGTTCTTC. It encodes CASSSPNEQFF.

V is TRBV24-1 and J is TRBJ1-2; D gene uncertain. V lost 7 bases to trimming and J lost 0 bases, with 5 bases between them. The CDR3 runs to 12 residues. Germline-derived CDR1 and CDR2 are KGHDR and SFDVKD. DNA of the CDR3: TGTGCCACCAGCACAGCTAACTATGGCTACACCTTC. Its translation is CATSTANYGYTF.

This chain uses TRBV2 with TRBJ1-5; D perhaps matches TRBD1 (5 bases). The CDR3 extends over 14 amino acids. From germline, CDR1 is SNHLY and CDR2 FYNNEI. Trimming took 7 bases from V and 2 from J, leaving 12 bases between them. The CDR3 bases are TGTGCCAGCACCAGGGCCTTGGGCAATCAGCCCCAGCATTTT. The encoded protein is CASTRALGNQPQHF.

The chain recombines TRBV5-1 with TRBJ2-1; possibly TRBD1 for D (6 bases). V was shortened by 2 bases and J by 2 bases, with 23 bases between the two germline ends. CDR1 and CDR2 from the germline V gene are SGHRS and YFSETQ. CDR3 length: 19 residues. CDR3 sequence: CASSFRGHGAGAPYNEQFF. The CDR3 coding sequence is TGCGCCAGCAGCTTTAGGGGACACGGGGCTGGGGCCCCCTACAATGAGCAGTTCTTC.

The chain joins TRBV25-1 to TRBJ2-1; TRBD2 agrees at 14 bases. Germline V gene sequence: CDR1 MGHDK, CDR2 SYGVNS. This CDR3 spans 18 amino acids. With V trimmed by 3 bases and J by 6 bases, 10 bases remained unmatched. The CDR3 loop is CASSDRFPGTSGSNEQFF. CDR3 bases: TGTGCCAGCAGTGACCGATTCCCAGGGACTAGCGGGAGCAATGAGCAGTTCTTC. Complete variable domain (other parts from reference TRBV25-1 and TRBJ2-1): EADIYQTPRYLVIGTGKKITLECSQTMGHDKMYWYQQDPGMELHLIHYSYGVNSTEKGDLSSESTVSRIRTEHFPLTLESARPSHTSQYLCASSDRFPGTSGSNEQFFGPGTRLTVL.

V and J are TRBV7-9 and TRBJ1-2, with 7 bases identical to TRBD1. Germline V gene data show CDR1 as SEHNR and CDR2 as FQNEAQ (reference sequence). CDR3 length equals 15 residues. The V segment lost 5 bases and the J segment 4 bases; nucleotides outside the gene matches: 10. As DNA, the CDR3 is TGTGCCAGCAGCCCCGGACAGGTCCGAGTCTATGGCTACACCTTC. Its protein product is CASSPGQVRVYGYTF.

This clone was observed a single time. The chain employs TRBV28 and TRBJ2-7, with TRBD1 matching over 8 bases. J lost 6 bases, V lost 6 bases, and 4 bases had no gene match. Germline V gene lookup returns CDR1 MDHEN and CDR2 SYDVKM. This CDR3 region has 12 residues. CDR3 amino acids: CASRDRVLEQYF. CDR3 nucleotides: TGTGCCAGCAGGGACAGGGTTCTCGAGCAGTACTTC.

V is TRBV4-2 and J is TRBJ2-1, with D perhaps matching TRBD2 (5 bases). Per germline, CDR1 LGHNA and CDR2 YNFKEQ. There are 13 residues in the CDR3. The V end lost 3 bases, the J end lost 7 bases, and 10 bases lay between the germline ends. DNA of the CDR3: TGTGCCAGCAGCCATGGTGGCGGGAATGAGCAGTTCTTC. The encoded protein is CASSHGGGNEQFF.

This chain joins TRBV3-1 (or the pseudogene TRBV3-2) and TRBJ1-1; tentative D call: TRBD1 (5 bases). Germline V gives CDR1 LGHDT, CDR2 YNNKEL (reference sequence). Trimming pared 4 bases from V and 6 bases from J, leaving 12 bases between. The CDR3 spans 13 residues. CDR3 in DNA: TGTGCCAGCAGCCTTACAGGTTACCCTGAAGCTTTCTTT. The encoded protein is CASSLTGYPEAFF.